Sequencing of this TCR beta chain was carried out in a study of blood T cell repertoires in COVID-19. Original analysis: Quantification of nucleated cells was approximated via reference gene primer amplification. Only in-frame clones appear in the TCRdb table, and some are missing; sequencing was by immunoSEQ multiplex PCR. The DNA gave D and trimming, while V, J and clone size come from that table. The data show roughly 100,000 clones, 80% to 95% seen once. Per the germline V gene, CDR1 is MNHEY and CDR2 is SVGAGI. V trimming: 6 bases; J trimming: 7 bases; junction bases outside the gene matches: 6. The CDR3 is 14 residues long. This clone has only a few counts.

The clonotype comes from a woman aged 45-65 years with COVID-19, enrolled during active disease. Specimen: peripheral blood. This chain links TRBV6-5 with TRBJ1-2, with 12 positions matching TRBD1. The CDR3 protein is CASRGTGGASGYTF. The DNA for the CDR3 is TGTGCCAGCAGGGGGACAGGGGGCGCGTCTGGCTACACCTTC.